This record covers a single TCR beta chain. Its antigen is still unknown. This PCR relied on a set of 60 Vbeta primers and 13 Jbeta primers. Assay: immunoSEQ multiplex PCR; the TCRdb copy retains only in-frame clones and omits some. The sample yields about 120,000 clones, about three quarters seen once. The data were taken from a study of cytomegalovirus exposure and HLA in healthy donors. Looking at the study overall: Genotyping of 300 to 450 donors showed that about 84% belonged to the Caucasian-associated ancestry cluster.

Healthy donors of bone marrow made up the group. Study outcomes and limitations: It was shown in a later analysis that HLA-associated TCR beta chains were more clonally expanded than other, equally common chains.

From germline, CDR1 is MDHEN and CDR2 SYDVKM. The V end lost 6 bases, the J end lost 0 bases, and 14 bases lay between the germline ends. The length of the CDR3 is 15 residues. The clonotype comes from a man aged 55-75 years in good health and CMV-seropositive. This chain connects TRBV28 to TRBJ1-2; TRBD1 is a possible D gene (5 bases). Sample: PBMCs. The CDR3 DNA is TGTGCCAGCAGCCTCGTGGGGGGAGCTAACTATGGCTACACCTTC. The encoded protein is CASSLVGGANYGYTF.